One and the same sample provided the 28 T cell receptor beta chains below, sequenced in a study of T cell responses to AZD1222 COVID-19 vaccine. Profiling relied on immunoSEQ multiplex PCR, and the TCRdb table lists in-frame clones only, not all of them. The table has approximately 70,000 clones, 87% seen once. The sequenced sample was peripheral blood, obtained on day 0 of AZD1222 vaccination. The receptors here all came from an adult in good health.

The chain links TRBV5-1 to TRBJ2-2; D is possibly TRBD2 (6 bases). Germline assignment: CDR1 SGHRS and CDR2 YFSETQ. The V end was cut by 4 bases, the J end by 7 bases, with 20 bases between. CDR3 length: 16 amino acids. The CDR3 protein is CASSASPGEVSGELFF. In DNA, the CDR3 is TGCGCCAGCAGCGCCTCCCCCGGGGAGGTTAGCGGGGAGCTGTTTTTT.

The V gene is TRBV11-2, the J gene TRBJ1-3; no clear D. With 1 base removed from V and 2 bases from J, the gap between germline ends came to 3 bases. CDR3 length: 13 amino acids. Germline V gene sequence: CDR1 SGHAT, CDR2 FQNNGV. In DNA, the CDR3 is TGTGCCAGCAGCTTAGCCGCTGGAAACACCATATATTTT. Encoded protein: CASSLAAGNTIYF.

The rearrangement joins TRBV25-1 to TRBJ2-2; tentatively, D is TRBD1 (6 bases). Trimming removed 8 bases from V and 2 bases from J, with 9 bases in between. Germline V gene sequence: CDR1 MGHDK, CDR2 SYGVNS. This CDR3 is built from 13 residues. The CDR3, as DNA: TGTGCCAGCGGGACACCCAACACCGGGGAGCTGTTTTTT. Amino acids: CASGTPNTGELFF.

The V call is TRBV28, the J call TRBJ2-3; D gene uncertain. The CDR3 spans 14 residues. The germline V gene encodes CDR1 MDHEN and CDR2 SYDVKM. V lost 2 bases to trimming and J lost 0 bases, with 6 bases between them. CDR3 nucleotides: TGTGCCAGCAGTTTAGGCAGAAGCACAGATACGCAGTATTTT. Its translation is CASSLGRSTDTQYF. The full variable domain, rest sourced from reference TRBV28 and TRBJ2-3, is DVKVTQSSRYLVKRTGEKVFLECVQDMDHENMFWYRQDPGLGLRLIYFSYDVKMKEKGDIPEGYSVSREKKERFSLILESASTNQTSMYLCASSLGRSTDTQYFGPGTRLTVL.

The J gene is TRBJ1-6, the V gene TRBV5-4; D not resolved. Germline CDR1 reads SGHNT; CDR2 reads YYREEE (reference sequence). The CDR3 is 13 amino acids. V was pared by 2 bases and J by 0 bases, with 0 bases between. The CDR3 here is CASSFSYNSPLHF. The CDR3 bases are TGTGCCAGCAGCTTCTCCTATAATTCACCCCTCCACTTT. Supplemented by reference TRBV5-4 and TRBJ1-6, the full variable domain reads ETGVTQSPTHLIKTRGQQVTLRCSSQSGHNTVSWYQQALGQGPQFIFQYYREEENGRGNFPPRFSGLQFPNYSSELNVNALELDDSALYLCASSFSYNSPLHFGNGTRLTVT.

This clone was detected only a few times. The CDR3 nucleotides read TGTGCCAGCATGCAGAGCCCCAATCGTCTCGAGCAGTACTTC. Translated: CASMQSPNRLEQYF. V is TRBV2 and J is TRBJ2-7; D is unresolved. V was shortened by 7 bases and J by 6 bases, with 19 bases between the two germline ends. The CDR3 length is 14 residues. Germline assignment: CDR1 SNHLY and CDR2 FYNNEI.

This clone was observed a few times. This chain links TRBV30 with TRBJ1-3, with D hard to call. CDR3 size: 17 residues. Germline V gene sequence: CDR1 GTSNPN, CDR2 SVGIG (reference sequence). V dropped 3 bases and J dropped 1 base, with 19 bases sitting between them. The CDR3 protein is CAWSHPREGGSGNTIYF. In DNA form, the CDR3 reads TGTGCCTGGAGCCACCCTCGAGAGGGAGGTTCTGGAAACACCATATATTTT.

The J gene is TRBJ2-1, the V gene TRBV5-4; 12 nucleotides line up with TRBD2. The CDR3 contains 16 residues. Per the germline V gene, CDR1 is SGHNT and CDR2 is YYREEE (reference sequence). J lost 10 bases, V lost 4 bases, and 12 bases had no gene match. The CDR3 spells CASSTATSGGTREQFF. The CDR3 nucleotides are TGTGCCAGCAGCACCGCAACTAGCGGGGGGACAAGAGAGCAGTTCTTC.

V and J are TRBV28 and TRBJ1-1; 7 bases map to TRBD1. The junction had 7 bases not matched to a gene; V was cut back by 3 bases and J by 0 bases. The CDR3 runs to 16 residues. Germline CDR1 MDHEN, CDR2 SYDVKM. CDR3 in amino acids: CASSFIGTALNTEAFF. The CDR3 coding sequence is TGTGCCAGCAGTTTCATTGGGACAGCTCTGAACACTGAAGCTTTCTTT.

The chain recombines TRBV7-2 with TRBJ2-5, with D hard to call. Deletions cut 5 bases from V and 1 base from J, with 17 bases between. The length of the CDR3 is 16 residues. Germline CDR1 SGHTA, CDR2 FQGNSA. CDR3 residues: CASSKPTVTAQETQYF. CDR3 nucleotides: TGTGCCAGCAGCAAACCCACAGTCACAGCCCAAGAGACCCAGTACTTC.

The chain is built from TRBV30 and TRBJ1-2; a weak D match, TRBD1 (5 bases). Trimming stripped 0 bases from V and 7 bases from J, with 12 bases between. The CDR3 runs to 13 residues. Germline CDR1 reads GTSNPN; CDR2 reads SVGIG (reference sequence). The CDR3 sequence is CAWSVQGEGGYTF. CDR3 nucleotide sequence: TGTGCCTGGAGTGTACAAGGGGAAGGTGGCTACACCTTC.

V is TRBV4-2 and J is TRBJ2-5; the match to TRBD2 covers 12 bases. J lost 5 bases, V lost 0 bases, and 4 bases had no gene match. This CDR3 region has 16 residues. Germline CDR1 is LGHNA and CDR2 is YNFKEQ. This CDR3 reads CASSQDLAGGRETQYF. The DNA of the CDR3 is TGTGCCAGCAGCCAAGATCTAGCGGGGGGGCGGGAGACCCAGTACTTC.

The chain employs TRBV5-1 and TRBJ1-6; D uncertain. Germline CDR1 SGHRS, CDR2 YFSETQ. The CDR3 loop spans 15 amino acids. V was clipped by 5 bases and J by 0 bases, with 9 bases between them. CDR3 sequence reads: CASRAGSSYNSPLHF. In DNA form, the CDR3 reads TGCGCCAGCAGGGCTGGGAGCTCCTATAATTCACCCCTCCACTTT. Full variable domain (rest looked up from reference TRBV5-1 and TRBJ1-6): KAGVTQTPRYLIKTRGQQVTLSCSPISGHRSVSWYQQTPGQGLQFLFEYFSETQRNKGNFPGRFSGRQFSNSRSEMNVSTLELGDSALYLCASRAGSSYNSPLHFGNGTRLTVT.

This sequence joins TRBV7-8 and TRBJ1-1; no clear D. Per the germline V gene, CDR1 is SGHVS and CDR2 is FQNEAQ. V was clipped by 2 bases and J by 0 bases, with 7 bases between them. This CDR3 region has 14 residues. Written as DNA, the CDR3 is TGTGCCAGCAGCTTACGTCCCCTGAACACTGAAGCTTTCTTT. This translates into CASSLRPLNTEAFF.

V gene TRBV6-4 combines with J gene TRBJ1-2; TRBD1 aligns across 9 bases. The CDR3 covers 15 residues. Germline V gene data show CDR1 as MRHNA and CDR2 as SNTAGT. After removal of 5 bases from V and 6 bases from J, the junction contained 10 bases not matched to a gene. CDR3 protein: CASSTGTGTLDGYTF. The CDR3 DNA is TGTGCCAGCAGTACCGGGACAGGGACCTTGGATGGCTACACCTTC.

J is TRBJ1-2 and V is TRBV2; D is ambiguous. Per germline, CDR1 SNHLY and CDR2 FYNNEI. This CDR3 is built from 13 residues. V was trimmed by 3 bases and J by 8 bases, leaving 13 bases between them. DNA for the CDR3: TGTGCCAGCAGTGACCGAGGGAGGCTGGGCTACACCTTC. Its translation: CASSDRGRLGYTF.

Points on this clone: This sample includes further DNA sequences coding for the same CDR3. The chain uses TRBV18 and TRBJ1-1, with 8 bases matching TRBD1. In germline, CDR1 is KGHSH, CDR2 LQKENI. J gave up 5 bases and V 1 base, and 0 bases lay outside the gene matches. This CDR3 has 13 residues. CDR3 loop: CASSPRTGTEAFF. In nucleotides, the CDR3 is TGTGCCAGCTCACCACGGACAGGGACTGAAGCTTTCTTT.

The chain is built from TRBV7-9 and TRBJ1-4; the D gene is possibly TRBD1 (5 bases). V was shortened by 7 bases and J by 8 bases, with 26 bases between the two germline ends. Per the germline V gene, CDR1 is SEHNR and CDR2 is FQNEAQ (reference sequence). The CDR3 extends over 17 amino acids. The CDR3 bases are TGTGCCAGCACCTTCCCCGTGGGGGTCCAGAAGGAGGAAAAACTGTTTTTT. Translation: CASTFPVGVQKEEKLFF.

This rearrangement joins TRBV27 to TRBJ1-2; possibly TRBD1 for D (5 bases). Germline V gene sequence: CDR1 MNHEY, CDR2 SMNVEV (reference sequence). The CDR3 extends over 16 amino acids. V lost 5 bases, J lost 3 bases, and 19 bases lay in between. The CDR3 DNA follows: TGTGCCAGCAGTCCGACGGGGGGAACATCATACTATGGCTACACCTTC. Protein: CASSPTGGTSYYGYTF.

The chain carries TRBV12-5 and TRBJ1-1, with D unclear. Trimming pared 2 bases from V and 2 bases from J, leaving 9 bases between. Germline lookup yields CDR1 LGHNT and CDR2 FRNRAP. This CDR3 is 14 amino acids long. Here the CDR3 reads CASGLRPENTEAFF. CDR3 nucleotide sequence: TGTGCTAGTGGTTTGAGGCCAGAAAACACTGAAGCTTTCTTT. The full variable domain, in which reference TRBV12-5 and TRBJ1-1 provide the parts outside the CDR3, is DARVTQTPRHKVTEMGQEVTMRCQPILGHNTVFWYRQTMMQGLELLAYFRNRAPLDDSGMPKDRFSAEMPDATLATLKIQPSEPRDSAVYFCASGLRPENTEAFFGQGTRLTVV.

The chain carries TRBV25-1 and TRBJ2-2, with 11 bases matching TRBD2. This CDR3 has 15 residues. CDR1 is MGHDK, CDR2 SYGVNS, per germline. Trimming took 4 bases from V and 3 from J; bases not matched to a gene: 1. CDR3 region: CASSALAGDTGELFF. In DNA, the CDR3 is TGTGCCAGCAGTGCACTAGCGGGGGACACCGGGGAGCTGTTTTTT.

The rearrangement uses TRBV19 and TRBJ2-1; 7 nucleotides agree with TRBD2. CDR3 length: 12 residues. Trimming cost V 5 bases and J 13 bases; bases outside gene matches: 8. The V gene's germline CDR1 is LNHDA and CDR2 SQIVND (reference sequence). The CDR3, as DNA: TGTGCCAGTAGTCGTACAGCGGGACTTCAGTTCTTC. Its protein product is CASSRTAGLQFF. The variable domain in full, with the rest retrieved from reference TRBV19 and TRBJ2-1, is DGGITQSPKYLFRKEGQNVTLSCEQNLNHDAMYWYRQDPGQGLRLIYYSQIVNDFQKGDIAEGYSVSREKKESFPLTVTSAQKNPTAFYLCASSRTAGLQFFGPGTRLTVL.

There are a few counts of this clone. This chain links TRBV30 with TRBJ2-7, with 10 bases aligning to TRBD1. Trimming removed 1 base from V and 3 bases from J; junction bases left unmatched: 3. The germline gives CDR1 GTSNPN, CDR2 SVGIG (reference sequence). The CDR3 has 14 amino acids. CDR3 sequence: CAWSAGTGDYEQYF. The CDR3 DNA reads as TGTGCCTGGAGTGCCGGGACAGGGGACTACGAGCAGTACTTC.

The chain employs TRBV21-1 and TRBJ1-2; the table's D call, TRBD1, has no DNA check behind it. TRBV21-1 is marked as a pseudogene. This CDR3 region has 15 residues. The CDR3 sequence: CASSKGTGAGYGYTF. CDR3 in DNA: TGTGCCAGCAGCAAGGGGACAGGGGCGGGCTATGGCTACACCTTC.

The genes are TRBV12-3 or TRBV12-4 and TRBJ1-2, with D unclear. The germline V and J ends were trimmed by 1 base and 7 bases, with 10 bases remaining between them. The CDR3 has 13 amino acids. The CDR3 reads CASSLGPRGGYTF. Here the CDR3 DNA reads TGTGCCAGCAGTTTAGGGCCCCGCGGTGGCTACACCTTC.

This clone came up once. The V call is TRBV2, the J call TRBJ1-6, with 8 positions matching TRBD1. The CDR3 is 14 amino acids. V shed 6 bases and J 3 bases; nucleotides not matched to a gene: 1. CDR1 is SNHLY and CDR2 is FYNNEI in the germline V gene. The CDR3 sequence: CASRGTGYNSPLHF. For the CDR3, the DNA is TGTGCCAGCAGGGGGACAGGCTATAATTCACCCCTCCACTTT. The full variable domain, in which reference TRBV2 and TRBJ1-6 provide the parts outside the CDR3, is EPEVTQTPSHQVTQMGQEVILRCVPISNHLYFYWYRQILGQKVEFLVSFYNNEISEKSEIFDDQFSVERPDGSNFTLKIRSTKLEDSAMYFCASRGTGYNSPLHFGNGTRLTVT.

The chain is built from TRBV27 and TRBJ2-7; no firm D call. With 7 bases removed from V and 2 bases from J, the gap between germline ends came to 9 bases. There are 12 residues in the CDR3. Germline CDR1 is MNHEY and CDR2 is SMNVEV (reference sequence). The CDR3 DNA follows: TGTGCCAGCATCTCCCCAGCCTACGAGCAGTACTTC. Protein product: CASISPAYEQYF.

This clone has only one observation. The V call is TRBV21-1, the J call TRBJ1-5. TRBV21-1 is deemed a pseudogene. There are 13 residues in the CDR3. The CDR3 loop is CASSKGEPHDQHF. As DNA, the CDR3 is TGTGCCAGCAGCAAAGGGGAGCCGCATGACCAGCATTTT.